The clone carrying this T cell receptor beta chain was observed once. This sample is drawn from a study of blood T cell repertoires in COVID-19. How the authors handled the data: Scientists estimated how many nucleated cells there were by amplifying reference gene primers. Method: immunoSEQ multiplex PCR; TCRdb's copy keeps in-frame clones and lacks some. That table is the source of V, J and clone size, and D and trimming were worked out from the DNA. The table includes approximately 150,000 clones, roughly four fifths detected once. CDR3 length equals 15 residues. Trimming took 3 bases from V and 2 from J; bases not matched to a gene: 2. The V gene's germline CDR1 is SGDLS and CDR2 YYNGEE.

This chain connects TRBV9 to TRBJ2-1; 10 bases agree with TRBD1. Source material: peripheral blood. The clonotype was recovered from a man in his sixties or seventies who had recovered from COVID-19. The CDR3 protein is CASSGGQGAYNEQFF. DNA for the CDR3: TGTGCCAGCAGCGGAGGACAGGGGGCCTACAATGAGCAGTTCTTC.